This T cell receptor beta chain was captured by sequencing in a study of OX40 agonist ivuxolimab in advanced cancers. Study-level findings and limits: Partial responders at 0.1-3.0 mg/kg had among the lowest clonal expansion. CD8+ T cells were the subset that, on average, had more expanded clones than CD4+.

The protocol was immunoSEQ multiplex PCR, while the TCRdb copy is restricted to in-frame clones and leaves out a portion. The sample contains around 130,000 clones, just under 95% of which appear only once. The V gene end was trimmed by 4 bases and the J gene end by 7 bases; junction bases not matched to a gene: 10. Germline V lookup: CDR1 SGDLS, CDR2 YYNGEE. This CDR3 has 14 amino acids. A note on this clone: As yet, its antigen is unknown.

The chain carries TRBV9 and TRBJ1-2, with 7 bases fitting TRBD1. The clonotype comes from an adult with an advanced solid tumor such as melanoma, head and neck, liver or kidney cancer. Here the sequenced sample was CD4+ or CD8+ T cells sorted from blood, taken in a trial of the OX40 agonist ivuxolimab. The CDR3 bases are TGTGCCAGCAGCACGGTAGGACAGGTCGGTGGCTACACCTTC. This codes for CASSTVGQVGGYTF.